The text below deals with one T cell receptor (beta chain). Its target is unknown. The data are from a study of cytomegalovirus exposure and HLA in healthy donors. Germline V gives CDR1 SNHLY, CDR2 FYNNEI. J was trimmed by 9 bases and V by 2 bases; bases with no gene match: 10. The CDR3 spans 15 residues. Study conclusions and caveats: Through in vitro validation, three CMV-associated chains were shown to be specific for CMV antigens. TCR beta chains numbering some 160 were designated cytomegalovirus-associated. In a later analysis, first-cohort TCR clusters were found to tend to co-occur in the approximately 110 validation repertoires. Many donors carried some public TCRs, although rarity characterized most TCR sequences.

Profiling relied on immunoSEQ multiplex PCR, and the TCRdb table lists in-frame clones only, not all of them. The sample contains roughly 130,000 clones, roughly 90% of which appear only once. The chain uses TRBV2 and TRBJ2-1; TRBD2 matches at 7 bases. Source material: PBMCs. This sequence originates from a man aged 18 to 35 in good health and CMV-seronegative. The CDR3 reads CASSEYGLGNGEQFF. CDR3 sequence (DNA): TGTGCCAGCAGTGAATATGGACTAGGTAATGGTGAGCAGTTCTTC.